What follows describes a single T cell receptor (beta chain). Its antigen is currently unknown. Germline CDR1 reads SNHLY; CDR2 reads FYNNEI. The CDR3 consists of 14 residues. Between the trimmed V and J ends, which lost 6 bases and 3 bases, there was a span of 12 bases. The repertoire was sequenced with immunoSEQ multiplex PCR; TCRdb's copy has only in-frame clones and lacks some. The sample has roughly 30,000 clones; about 90% are singletons. The sample is drawn from a study of T cells in localized non-small cell lung cancer. Broader study findings: Adjacent uninvolved lung had the highest clonality, suggesting focused antigen responses. Because only a single region of the tumor was sequenced, heterogeneity remains possible.

V usage is TRBV2 and J usage is TRBJ1-5; D is undetermined. This receptor was taken from a man between 40 and 75 years old with stage II lung adenocarcinoma. Material: PBMCs, obtained before any cancer treatment. CDR3 nucleotide sequence: TGTGCCAGCAGCGCGGCTAGGGCCAATCAGCCCCAGCATTTT. Its translation is CASSAARANQPQHF.